Listed here are 23 T cell receptor beta chains from one sample, sequenced in a study of cytomegalovirus exposure and HLA in healthy donors. The study ran its PCR with 60 Vbeta and 13 Jbeta primers. Only in-frame clones appear in the TCRdb table, and some are missing; sequencing was by immunoSEQ multiplex PCR. Of under 200,000 clones listed, 84% were seen once; the top ten hold about 2.4%. The sequenced material came from PBMCs. Receptors were obtained from a woman aged 50 to 65 in good health and CMV-seropositive.

This clone was observed a handful of times. The CDR3 nucleotides are TGTGCCAGCAGTTACTCTGGTTCTGGCGGGACAGGTCAGTTCTTC. The encoded protein is CASSYSGSGGTGQFF. This chain connects TRBV6-5 to TRBJ2-1; 8 bases are a match to TRBD1. Germline V gene lookup returns CDR1 MNHEY and CDR2 SVGAGI. With V trimmed by 0 bases and J by 13 bases, 11 bases remained unmatched. The CDR3 loop spans 15 amino acids.

V is TRBV7-9 and J is TRBJ1-6; a weak D match, TRBD1 (5 bases). V was shortened by 1 base and J by 10 bases, with 20 bases between the two germline ends. Germline V lookup: CDR1 SEHNR, CDR2 FQNEAQ (reference sequence). The CDR3 contains 17 residues. DNA for the CDR3: TGTGCCAGCAGCTTAGGTTCCCTGGGGGGGGATCGGTCACCCCTCCACTTT. Translated, it gives CASSLGSLGGDRSPLHF.

The chain couples TRBV18 to TRBJ2-2, with a possible D match to TRBD1 (5 bases). V lost 4 bases, J lost 3 bases, and 9 bases lay in between. Germline lookup yields CDR1 KGHSH and CDR2 LQKENI. The CDR3 has 14 amino acids. CDR3 sequence (DNA): TGTGCCAGCTCACTCTTCAGGGACACCGGGGAGCTGTTTTTT. Translation gives CASSLFRDTGELFF.

This chain connects TRBV5-1 to TRBJ2-3, with D possibly being TRBD2 (5 bases). The CDR3 is 14 residues long. Trimming removed 2 bases from V and 2 bases from J, with 9 bases in between. The germline CDR1 and CDR2 sequences are SGHRS and YFSETQ. CDR3 protein: CASSLSSATDTQYF. Written as DNA, the CDR3 is TGCGCCAGCAGCTTAAGTAGCGCCACAGATACGCAGTATTTT.

This clone was picked up one time. V and J are TRBV6-5 and TRBJ2-1, with D maybe TRBD2 (7 bases). Germline V lookup: CDR1 MNHEY, CDR2 SVGAGI. The CDR3 sequence is 16 residues long. Trimming cost V 3 bases and J 1 base, with 13 bases left between them. The CDR3 nucleotides are TGTGCCAGCAGTTATAGGGGGGGCCTATCCTACAATGAGCAGTTCTTC. It codes for CASSYRGGLSYNEQFF.

This chain joins TRBV11-3 and TRBJ2-3; D perhaps matches TRBD1 (6 bases). The CDR3 runs to 14 residues. CDR1 and CDR2 from the germline V gene are SGHNT and YENEEA. Trimming took 5 bases from V and 4 from J, leaving 13 bases between them. The CDR3 bases are TGTGCCAGCAGCATCACAGGGTTTCCAGATACGCAGTATTTT. This sequence encodes CASSITGFPDTQYF.

This rearrangement joins TRBV12-5 to TRBJ1-1; D is unresolved. V lost 6 bases, J lost 3 bases, and 11 bases lay in between. The CDR3 extends over 13 amino acids. The germline gives CDR1 LGHNT, CDR2 FRNRAP. The CDR3 region is CASGIGRYTEAFF. The CDR3, as DNA: TGTGCTAGTGGCATCGGGAGATACACTGAAGCTTTCTTT.

This clone was observed a handful of times. This sequence joins TRBV13 and TRBJ1-2; 8 bases line up with TRBD1. The CDR3 spans 13 residues. In germline, CDR1 is PRHDT, CDR2 FYEKMQ (reference sequence). V lost 2 bases, J lost 7 bases, and 3 bases stayed unmatched. The CDR3 DNA follows: TGTGCCAGCAGCTTATTCAGGGGGCCTGGCTACACCTTC. It specifies CASSLFRGPGYTF.

This clone was observed a single time. The chain uses TRBV29-1 and TRBJ1-2; no definite D call. V gave up 1 base and J gave up 2 bases, with 14 bases separating them. The CDR3 is made up of 15 amino acids. Germline V gene data show CDR1 as SQVTM and CDR2 as ANQGSEA. The CDR3 loop reads CSVEGEVHSNYGYTF. The CDR3 DNA follows: TGCAGCGTTGAAGGGGAGGTACACTCAAACTATGGCTACACCTTC.

CDR3 nucleotide sequence: TGTGCTAGTGGTTTGGAACCCTCCGTCGCGACAGGCCTCTTCGCGAACACCGGGGAGCTGTTTTTT. It yields the protein CASGLEPSVATGLFANTGELFF. This sequence joins TRBV12-5 and TRBJ2-2, with a weak D call TRBD1 (6 bases). Deletions cut 1 base from V and 0 bases from J, with 27 bases between. This CDR3 has 22 amino acids. Germline V gives CDR1 LGHNT, CDR2 FRNRAP.

This clone has only a few counts. The chain carries TRBV30 and TRBJ1-3; the D gene is possibly TRBD1 (5 bases). Germline V lookup: CDR1 GTSNPN, CDR2 SVGIG (reference sequence). V was trimmed by 5 bases and J by 2 bases, leaving 10 bases between them. The CDR3 is 13 residues long. Here the CDR3 DNA reads TGTGCCTGGGGACGGACACCTGGAAACACCATATATTTT. Protein product: CAWGRTPGNTIYF.

The table lists this clone with a count of one. The V gene is TRBV10-2, the J gene TRBJ2-7; TRBD1 is a possible D gene (5 bases). Between the trimmed V and J ends, which lost 3 bases and 2 bases, there was a span of 11 bases. There are 14 residues in the CDR3. From germline, CDR1 is WSHSY and CDR2 SAAADI. CDR3: CASSDRGVPYEQYF. CDR3 DNA: TGCGCCAGCAGTGATAGGGGCGTACCCTACGAGCAGTACTTC.

This rearrangement joins TRBV6-6 to TRBJ2-3, with TRBD2 identical over 8 bases. J gave up 3 bases and V 5 bases, and 4 bases lay outside the gene matches. The germline V gene encodes CDR1 MNHNY and CDR2 SVGAGI (reference sequence). The CDR3 runs to 14 residues. CDR3 bases: TGTGCCAGCAGTCCCACGGGGGGGACAGATACGCAGTATTTT. Residues: CASSPTGGTDTQYF.

The chain combines TRBV9 with TRBJ1-6; unclear D gene. Trimming removed 0 bases at V and 12 bases at J, with 16 bases between. The V gene's germline CDR1 is SGDLS and CDR2 YYNGEE. This CDR3 region has 15 residues. In DNA form, the CDR3 reads TGTGCCAGCAGCGTAGCCTACTCCGGGGTGGAACCCCTCCACTTT. Its translation is CASSVAYSGVEPLHF.

V usage is TRBV7-2 and J usage is TRBJ2-7; D possibly corresponds to TRBD2 (6 bases). CDR1 and CDR2 (germline): SGHTA, FQGNSA. CDR3 length: 14 amino acids. The V gene lost 2 bases and the J gene lost 2 bases, with 10 bases spanning the gap. The CDR3 DNA is TGTGCCAGCAGCTTACTGGGGGGACCCTACGAGCAGTACTTC. It is translated as CASSLLGGPYEQYF. The full variable domain, its missing parts supplied by reference TRBV7-2 and TRBJ2-7, is GAGVSQSPSNKVTEKGKDVELRCDPISGHTALYWYRQSLGQGLEFLIYFQGNSAPDKSGLPSDRFSAERTGGSVSTLTIQRTQQEDSAVYLCASSLLGGPYEQYFGPGTRLTVT.

This clone was detected a few times. The chain couples TRBV27 to TRBJ1-2; maybe TRBD1 (5 bases). V was cut by 6 bases and J by 3 bases, with 14 bases left in between. Germline CDR1 and CDR2: MNHEY and SMNVEV (reference sequence). The CDR3 has 14 residues. In nucleotides, the CDR3 is TGTGCCAGCAGCGCTCTTGACAGAGACTATGGCTACACCTTC. This encodes CASSALDRDYGYTF.

The chain employs TRBV19 and TRBJ1-1; TRBD1 agrees at 9 bases. V was clipped by 7 bases and J by 5 bases; unmatched bases: 5. Per the germline V gene, CDR1 is LNHDA and CDR2 is SQIVND (reference sequence). The CDR3 extends over 13 amino acids. The CDR3 sequence is CASTGQGWTEAFF. As DNA, the CDR3 is TGTGCCAGTACGGGACAGGGTTGGACTGAAGCTTTCTTT.

The rearrangement joins TRBV6-6 to TRBJ2-7; the match to TRBD1 covers 7 bases. CDR3 size: 13 residues. Germline CDR1 and CDR2: MNHNY and SVGAGI (reference sequence). With V trimmed by 10 bases and J by 4 bases, 10 bases remained unmatched. Written as DNA, the CDR3 is TGTGCCACCGACAGGGACGGAGCTTACGAGCAGTACTTC. Encoded protein: CATDRDGAYEQYF.

V is TRBV5-1 and J is TRBJ2-3; TRBD1 is a possible D gene (5 bases). Germline CDR1 is SGHRS and CDR2 is YFSETQ. Trimming stripped 3 bases from V and 0 bases from J, with 14 bases between. The CDR3 spans 16 residues. The CDR3 protein is CASSSQGATSTDTQYF. The CDR3 bases are TGCGCCAGCAGCTCGCAAGGGGCTACTAGCACAGATACGCAGTATTTT.

The chain uses TRBV5-6 and TRBJ2-1; 10 bases fit TRBD1. J was trimmed by 0 bases and V by 4 bases; bases with no gene match: 10. Germline assignment: CDR1 SGHDT and CDR2 YYEEEE. The CDR3 consists of 18 residues. CDR3 residues: CASSVGDRGGSSYNEQFF. The CDR3 bases are TGTGCCAGCAGCGTAGGGGACAGGGGTGGGAGCTCCTACAATGAGCAGTTCTTC.

The V gene is TRBV7-9, the J gene TRBJ2-2; D is possibly TRBD1 (6 bases). The CDR3 loop spans 13 amino acids. Germline lookup yields CDR1 SEHNR and CDR2 FQNEAQ (reference sequence). V was trimmed by 10 bases and J by 3 bases, leaving 12 bases between them. The CDR3 is CAKATGDTGELFF. DNA for the CDR3: TGTGCCAAAGCGACAGGCGACACCGGGGAGCTGTTTTTT.

The chain couples TRBV6-6 to TRBJ1-2; 7 bases are a match to TRBD1. This CDR3 is built from 15 residues. Per germline, CDR1 MNHNY and CDR2 SVGAGI (reference sequence). V shed 5 bases and J 3 bases; nucleotides not matched to a gene: 9. The CDR3 coding sequence is TGTGCCAGCAGTCGCAGTAGGGGGCAGGACTATGGCTACACCTTC. Translation: CASSRSRGQDYGYTF.

This clone showed up just a few times. This chain's CDR3 is CASSEGPLGWQGWTEAFF. The DNA for the CDR3 is TGTGCCAGCAGTGAAGGTCCCCTGGGTTGGCAGGGCTGGACTGAAGCTTTCTTT. The chain couples TRBV6-1 to TRBJ1-1, with D possibly matching TRBD1 (5 bases). V was trimmed by 1 base and J by 5 bases, leaving 23 bases between them. Germline V gene lookup returns CDR1 MNHNS and CDR2 SASEGT. CDR3 size: 18 residues.